This TCR beta chain was identified in a study of T cell changes during pregnancy in multiple sclerosis. V was clipped by 5 bases and J by 0 bases, with 8 bases between them. CDR1 and CDR2 from the germline V gene are SGHVS and FQNEAQ. The CDR3 contains 14 residues. This table comes from immunoSEQ multiplex PCR, and its TCRdb copy is limited to in-frame clones, with some not included. The sample consists of under 70,000 clones, about nine tenths of them appearing once. The chain couples TRBV7-8 to TRBJ1-3, with D perhaps TRBD1 (5 bases). Specimen: CD4+ T cells from peripheral blood mononuclear cells, collected in the first trimester of pregnancy. The sequence derives from a female donor with multiple sclerosis, enrolled in a pregnancy study. The CDR3: CASSLGLSGNTIYF. The CDR3 coding sequence is TGTGCCAGCAGCCTGGGGCTCTCTGGAAACACCATATATTTT.